Listed below are T cell receptor beta chains from one sample, sequenced in a study of fetal regulatory T cell absence and autoimmunity. TCRdb's copy holds only in-frame clones and misses some; the assay was immunoSEQ multiplex PCR. The data hold 95,000 or so clones, with about three quarters observed a single time. The sequenced material came from pancreas tissue. These receptors came from a male donor with IPEX syndrome. CDR3s include the opening cysteine and the closing phenylalanine or tryptophan. A D gene is named only where the DNA matches it firmly. Only some rows state a clone size, as once, few, many or a class for expanded clones.

D	V	size	J	CDR3	DNA
-	TRBV6-6	-	TRBJ1-1	CASSYGQNEAFF	TGTGCCAGCAGTTACGGACAGAATGAAGCTTTCTTT
TRBD2	TRBV4-2	-	TRBJ2-5	CASSQTRLAPETQYF	TGTGCCAGCAGCCAGACCCGACTAGCCCCAGAGACCCAGTACTTC
-	TRBV30	few	TRBJ1-5	CAWSGRQGQPQHF	TGTGCCTGGAGCGGAAGGCAGGGCCAGCCCCAGCATTTT
-	TRBV20-1	-	TRBJ2-7	CSARLHYEQYF	TGCAGTGCTAGATTGCACTACGAGCAGTACTTC
TRBD2	TRBV19	-	TRBJ2-1	CASSPMREIGSEQFF	TGTGCCAGTAGTCCCATGCGGGAGATAGGTAGTGAGCAGTTCTTC
-	TRBV5-6	-	TRBJ2-3	CASSPTPRADADTQYF	TGTGCCAGCAGCCCCACGCCCAGGGCCGATGCAGATACGCAGTATTTT
TRBD1	TRBV15	-	TRBJ1-2	CATSRKGGDGYTF	TGTGCCACCAGCAGAAAAGGGGGCGACGGCTACACCTTC
-	TRBV4-3	-	TRBJ1-2	CASSQDSLGGSNYGYTF	TGCGCCAGCAGCCAAGACAGCCTTGGGGGTTCTAACTATGGCTACACCTTC
-	TRBV7-2	-	TRBJ2-7	CASSLGGAGSYEQYF	TGTGCCAGCAGCTTAGGCGGGGCAGGGAGCTACGAGCAGTACTTC
-	TRBV2	-	TRBJ1-5	CASSRSPVGGYQPQHF	TGTGCCAGCAGCAGAAGCCCGGTAGGCGGATATCAGCCCCAGCATTTT
TRBD1	TRBV28	once	TRBJ2-2	CASSPPDRGIGGELFF	TGTGCCAGCAGTCCCCCCGACAGGGGTATTGGCGGGGAGCTGTTTTTT
-	TRBV4-1	few	TRBJ2-3	CASSPVSGDTQYF	TGCGCCAGCAGCCCCGTCTCCGGGGATACGCAGTATTTT
TRBD2	TRBV16	-	TRBJ2-3	CASSHGSGGVPDTQYF	TGTGCCAGCAGCCATGGTAGCGGGGGCGTCCCAGATACGCAGTATTTT
-	TRBV15	once	TRBJ2-7	CATSTLIPYYEQYF	TGTGCCACCAGCACCCTCATCCCCTACTACGAGCAGTACTTC
-	TRBV6-4	-	TRBJ2-7	CASQRVSLSSYEQYF	TGTGCCAGCCAGCGGGTCTCCTTAAGCTCCTACGAGCAGTACTTC
TRBD2	TRBV13	-	TRBJ2-1	CASSSLAGGYNEQFF	TGTGCCAGCAGCTCACTAGCGGGAGGATACAATGAGCAGTTCTTC
-	TRBV5-1	few	TRBJ1-3	CASSLAGLGNTIYF	TGCGCCAGCAGCTTGGCAGGGCTCGGAAACACCATATATTTT
-	TRBV11-2	few	TRBJ2-7	CASSSGPTRRAEQYF	TGTGCCAGCAGCTCCGGACCCACAAGACGGGCCGAGCAGTACTTC
-	TRBV5-4	few	TRBJ2-7	CASSGGYEQYF	TGTGCCAGCAGCGGGGGGTACGAGCAGTACTTC
-	TRBV5-6	-	TRBJ1-5	CASSLGGVSNQPQHF	TGTGCCAGCAGCTTGGGTGGGGTTTCCAATCAGCCCCAGCATTTT
TRBD2	TRBV7-6	-	TRBJ2-7	CASSLGGGGAVVHEQYF	TGTGCCAGCAGCTTAGGTGGCGGGGGGGCGGTTGTCCACGAGCAGTACTTC
-	TRBV27	-	TRBJ2-5	CASSLRETQYF	TGTGCCAGCAGTTTAAGGGAGACCCAGTACTTC
-	TRBV4-1	-	TRBJ2-1	CASSQGRENRNEQFF	TGCGCCAGCAGCCAAGGGCGGGAAAATCGCAATGAGCAGTTCTTC
-	TRBV29-1	few	TRBJ1-2	CSVSDGYTF	TGCAGCGTCTCGGATGGCTACACCTTC
-	TRBV5-1	-	TRBJ2-2	CASSPGRIGELFF	TGCGCCAGCAGCCCGGGGCGGATCGGGGAGCTGTTTTTT
-	TRBV2	-	TRBJ2-3	CATSPGVSTDTQYF	TGTGCCACCAGCCCCGGCGTCAGCACAGATACGCAGTATTTT
-	TRBV6-5	few	TRBJ2-3	CASKGGPDTQYF	TGTGCCAGCAAGGGGGGCCCGGATACGCAGTATTTT
-	TRBV18	-	TRBJ1-2	CASSPGITGWGYTF	TGTGCCAGCTCACCGGGTATCACAGGGTGGGGCTACACCTTC